This is a list of T cell receptor beta chains from one sample in a study of T cell responses to AZD1222 COVID-19 vaccine. Profiled with immunoSEQ multiplex PCR; TCRdb holds only in-frame clones, not every one. The data show 120,000 or so clones, less than 95% seen once. The sequencing used peripheral blood, collected on day 0 of MenACWY control vaccination. The receptors here all came from an adult in good health. CDR3s include the opening cysteine and the closing phenylalanine or tryptophan. The order of the fields is V gene, clone size, D gene, J gene, CDR3 protein, CDR3 DNA. The D gene is left open where the match is weak. Some rows mark clone size as missing; the rest say once, few, many or name a class of expanded clone.

TRBV7-9	.	TRBD2	TRBJ2-5	CASSSLGLAGGETQYF	TGTGCCAGCAGCTCCCTGGGACTAGCGGGAGGTGAGACCCAGTACTTC
TRBV2	.	.	TRBJ2-5	CASNLEGRIQETQYF	TGTGCCAGCAATTTGGAGGGCCGAATTCAAGAGACCCAGTACTTC
TRBV5-6	once	TRBD1	TRBJ1-2	CASSPTGTGWGYGYTF	TGTGCCAGCAGCCCGACAGGGACCGGATGGGGCTATGGCTACACCTTC
TRBV20-1	few	.	TRBJ1-5	CSASKDSLGYSNQPQHF	TGCAGTGCTAGTAAGGACAGCCTGGGTTATAGCAATCAGCCCCAGCATTTT
TRBV7-9	once	TRBD1	TRBJ2-1	CASSLKDRYNEQFF	TGTGCCAGCAGCTTAAAGGACAGGTACAATGAGCAGTTCTTC
TRBV14	once	.	TRBJ1-2	CASSRGLLAYGYTF	TGTGCCAGCAGCCGTGGGCTTCTGGCCTATGGCTACACCTTC
TRBV9	.	.	TRBJ1-1	CASSSREGQEAFF	TGTGCCAGCAGCTCGCGAGAGGGCCAGGAAGCTTTCTTT
TRBV3-1/TRBV3-2	.	.	TRBJ2-2	CASTPTRGNTGELFF	TGTGCCAGCACCCCAACCCGGGGCAACACCGGGGAGCTGTTTTTT
TRBV30	.	.	TRBJ2-2	CAGGPTSSFGELFF	TGTGCTGGGGGACCGACGTCTTCGTTCGGGGAGCTGTTTTTT
TRBV3-1/TRBV3-2	.	.	TRBJ2-1	CASSQASKGGPRSSYNEQFF	TGTGCCAGCAGCCAAGCCTCAAAAGGGGGACCCCGTAGCTCCTACAATGAGCAGTTCTTC
TRBV29-1	.	.	TRBJ1-1	CSVGGAVTEAFF	TGCAGCGTGGGAGGGGCGGTAACTGAAGCTTTCTTT
TRBV5-4	.	.	TRBJ2-7	CASSAGYEQYF	TGTGCCAGCAGCGCAGGCTACGAGCAGTACTTC
TRBV7-9	.	TRBD2	TRBJ2-1	CASKASGTSVYNEQFF	TGTGCCAGCAAAGCATCTGGGACTAGCGTCTACAATGAGCAGTTCTTC
TRBV7-9	.	.	TRBJ2-7	CASSLGLGSYEQYF	TGTGCCAGCAGCTTAGGTCTAGGATCCTACGAGCAGTACTTC
TRBV2	.	.	TRBJ2-5	CASSWGISETQYF	TGTGCCAGCAGTTGGGGGATTTCAGAGACCCAGTACTTC
TRBV18	.	TRBD1	TRBJ2-7	CASSPFGQGKEEQYF	TGTGCCAGCTCACCTTTCGGACAGGGTAAAGAGGAGCAGTACTTC
TRBV7-9	.	.	TRBJ2-7	CASSSDRAHNYEQYF	TGTGCCAGCAGCTCAGACCGGGCTCACAACTACGAGCAGTACTTC
TRBV25-1	.	TRBD1	TRBJ1-3	CASGWTGGVGNTIYF	TGTGCCAGCGGCTGGACAGGGGGAGTTGGAAACACCATATATTTT
TRBV15	once	.	TRBJ1-1	CATSRDEGTEAFF	TGTGCCACCAGCAGAGATGAGGGCACTGAAGCTTTCTTT
TRBV19	.	TRBD1	TRBJ1-5	CATRRQGLISNQPQHF	TGTGCCACCCGCAGACAGGGACTCATAAGCAATCAGCCCCAGCATTTT
TRBV6-5	.	.	TRBJ1-2	CASSYSSNRRYGYTF	TGTGCCAGCAGTTACTCGAGTAACAGGAGATATGGCTACACCTTC
TRBV18	.	.	TRBJ2-4	CASSPERQGQNIQYF	TGTGCCAGCTCACCAGAAAGGCAGGGGCAAAACATTCAGTACTTC
TRBV13	.	.	TRBJ1-2	CASSLGGRSKNYGYTF	TGTGCCAGCAGCTTGGGAGGTAGAAGTAAAAACTATGGCTACACCTTC
TRBV4-1	few	TRBD1	TRBJ1-2	CASSQAGTVYGYTF	TGCGCCAGCAGCCAAGCCGGGACAGTCTATGGCTACACCTTC
TRBV2	.	.	TRBJ1-6	CASSGFVPGGSPLHF	TGTGCCAGCAGTGGATTCGTTCCCGGGGGATCACCCCTCCACTTT
TRBV25-1	.	.	TRBJ1-5	CASSEWGNSNQPQHF	TGTGCCAGCAGTGAATGGGGGAATAGCAATCAGCCCCAGCATTTT
TRBV11-2	.	TRBD1	TRBJ1-1	CASSSDRGGAAFF	TGTGCCAGCAGCTCGGACAGGGGAGGGGCAGCTTTCTTT
TRBV6-6	once	TRBD1	TRBJ1-2	CASSPPVWDRGRLGYGYTF	TGTGCCAGCAGTCCTCCGGTCTGGGACAGGGGGCGACTAGGCTATGGCTACACCTTC
TRBV18	.	TRBD1	TRBJ2-5	CASSPGQGAQETQYF	TGTGCCAGCTCACCCGGACAGGGGGCACAAGAGACCCAGTACTTC
TRBV24-1	.	.	TRBJ2-2	CATSDLTPGGTGELFF	TGTGCCACCAGTGATTTGACACCCGGGGGCACCGGGGAGCTGTTTTTT
TRBV30	.	TRBD2	TRBJ2-5	CAWSELAGGQETQYF	TGTGCCTGGAGTGAACTAGCGGGAGGGCAAGAGACCCAGTACTTC